These 19 T cell receptor beta chains share one sample of origin, sequenced in a study of cytomegalovirus exposure and HLA in healthy donors. The PCR contained 60 Vbeta and 13 Jbeta primers. TCRdb's table, derived via immunoSEQ multiplex PCR, lists solely in-frame clones and lacks some. The sample carries some 250,000 clones, roughly 80% recorded once. What was sequenced was PBMCs. The receptor source for this set is a woman aged 40-49 years in good health and CMV-seropositive.

V and J are TRBV10-2 and TRBJ2-7; no definite D call. The CDR3 runs 12 residues. Germline V gene data show CDR1 as WSHSY and CDR2 as SAAADI. Trimming took 4 bases from V and 3 from J, leaving 7 bases between them. CDR3 residues: CASSGANYEQYF. DNA of the CDR3: TGCGCCAGCAGTGGGGCTAACTACGAGCAGTACTTC.

This chain joins TRBV5-8 and TRBJ2-7; TRBD2 matches at 11 bases. Germline CDR1 reads SGHTS; CDR2 reads YDEGEE. CDR3 size: 17 residues. Trimming cost V 4 bases and J 1 base; bases outside gene matches: 10. This CDR3 is CASSHNLLAGVSYEQYF. In DNA, the CDR3 is TGTGCCAGCAGCCACAACCTACTAGCGGGGGTGTCCTACGAGCAGTACTTC.

This rearrangement joins TRBV6-6 to TRBJ1-5; the D is unclear. Germline CDR1 is MNHNY and CDR2 is SVGAGI (reference sequence). This CDR3 has 15 residues. The V end lost 7 bases, the J end lost 4 bases, and 17 bases lay between the germline ends. The chain's CDR3 is CASTQSRLLNQPQHF. The CDR3 DNA sequence: TGTGCCAGCACCCAGAGTCGGTTACTAAATCAGCCCCAGCATTTT.

The chain uses TRBV4-1 and TRBJ2-1, with 7 bases lining up with TRBD2. V was pared by 1 base and J by 1 base, with 1 base of the junction left unmatched. The V gene's germline CDR1 is MGHRA and CDR2 YSYEKL. This CDR3 region has 15 residues. CDR3 protein: CASSQGRGSYNEQFF. The DNA for the CDR3 is TGCGCCAGCAGCCAAGGGCGGGGGTCCTACAATGAGCAGTTCTTC.

The chain joins TRBV11-2 to TRBJ1-2, with 7 bases fitting TRBD1. This CDR3 has 12 amino acids. Germline V gene lookup returns CDR1 SGHAT and CDR2 FQNNGV. Losses at the gene ends were 7 bases for V and 5 bases for J; bases not matched to a gene: 4. The CDR3 here is CASTTGEYGYTF. CDR3 sequence (DNA): TGTGCCAGCACAACAGGGGAATATGGCTACACCTTC.

The chain employs TRBV19 and TRBJ1-2; TRBD1 matches at 9 bases. The J segment lost 8 bases and the V segment lost 3 bases, leaving 4 bases of the junction unmatched. The CDR3 is 13 amino acids. CDR1 and CDR2 from the germline V gene are LNHDA and SQIVND (reference sequence). The CDR3 sequence: CASSIRDRDGYTF. CDR3 in DNA: TGTGCCAGTAGTATTAGGGACAGGGACGGCTACACCTTC.

The rearrangement uses TRBV5-1 and TRBJ1-1; tentative D call: TRBD1 (6 bases). In germline, CDR1 is SGHRS, CDR2 YFSETQ. This CDR3 has 13 residues. Trimming left V 1 base short and J 3 bases short, with 7 bases between. The CDR3 sequence is CASSLKGDTEAFF. In nucleotides, the CDR3 is TGCGCCAGCAGCTTGAAGGGGGACACTGAAGCTTTCTTT.

The genes are TRBV19 and TRBJ2-7; 8 bases are a match to TRBD2. After removal of 6 bases from V and 4 bases from J, the junction contained 8 bases not matched to a gene. This CDR3 spans 14 amino acids. Per the germline V gene, CDR1 is LNHDA and CDR2 is SQIVND (reference sequence). CDR3 sequence reads: CASSGAGVEYEQYF. In DNA, the CDR3 is TGTGCCAGTAGCGGAGCGGGAGTAGAGTACGAGCAGTACTTC. The full variable domain, rest sourced from reference TRBV19 and TRBJ2-7, is DGGITQSPKYLFRKEGQNVTLSCEQNLNHDAMYWYRQDPGQGLRLIYYSQIVNDFQKGDIAEGYSVSREKKESFPLTVTSAQKNPTAFYLCASSGAGVEYEQYFGPGTRLTVT.

The chain carries TRBV4-3 and TRBJ2-3; TRBD2 aligns across 9 bases. The length of the CDR3 is 15 residues. Trimming took 2 bases from V and 0 from J; bases not matched to a gene: 0. Germline values: CDR1 LGHNA, CDR2 YSLEER. CDR3 nucleotide sequence: TGCGCCAGCAGCCAAACTAGCGGGAGCACAGATACGCAGTATTTT. This translates into CASSQTSGSTDTQYF.

The J gene is TRBJ2-7, the V gene TRBV7-8; the match to TRBD2 covers 8 bases. CDR3 length: 16 amino acids. Germline trimming cut 7 bases from V and 6 bases from J; bases unmatched to any gene: 17. Per germline, CDR1 SGHVS and CDR2 FQNEAQ. For the CDR3, the DNA is TGTGCCAGCACCTCCCCAGGACTAGCTTGGGAGGGCGAGCAGTACTTC. This codes for CASTSPGLAWEGEQYF.

V usage is TRBV7-9 and J usage is TRBJ1-5; D remains unclear. This CDR3 contains 13 residues. V lost 1 base to trimming and J lost 4 bases, with 5 bases between them. Germline assignment: CDR1 SEHNR and CDR2 FQNEAQ (reference sequence). CDR3 coding DNA: TGTGCCAGCAGCTTAGAATCGAATCAGCCCCAGCATTTT. Protein product: CASSLESNQPQHF.

V gene TRBV4-2 combines with J gene TRBJ2-1; 7 positions match TRBD1. The CDR3 spans 14 residues. Looked up from germline, CDR1 is LGHNA and CDR2 is YNFKEQ. J was trimmed by 8 bases and V by 0 bases; bases with no gene match: 4. In DNA, the CDR3 is TGTGCCAGCAGCCAAGATGGGCAGGGGGATGAGCAGTTCTTC. Its protein product is CASSQDGQGDEQFF.

The chain has TRBV10-1 and TRBJ1-1; possibly TRBD1 for D (5 bases). The V end lost 7 bases, the J end lost 5 bases, and 14 bases lay between the germline ends. CDR1 is WNHNN, CDR2 SYGVQD, per germline (reference sequence). The length of the CDR3 is 13 residues. The CDR3 loop reads CASNRGVGTEAFF. In DNA form, the CDR3 reads TGCGCCAGCAACCGGGGGGTAGGGACTGAAGCTTTCTTT.

J is TRBJ2-5 and V is TRBV5-4, with D perhaps TRBD2 (5 bases). The better agreement between TRBJ2-7 and the DNA end casts doubt on the J call. Germline values: CDR1 SGHNT, CDR2 YYREEE (reference sequence). The CDR3 totals 13 residues. The CDR3 reads CASSLAGMLEQYF. The CDR3 DNA reads as TGTGCCAGCAGCTTGGCCGGGATGCTCGAGCAGTACTTC.

This clone was recorded a few times. The CDR3 bases are TGTGCCAGCAGCTTAGTCTCGGGGGGGCCGAAACTCGAGCAGTACTTC. Its translation is CASSLVSGGPKLEQYF. This chain links TRBV7-2 with TRBJ2-7, with 8 bases identical to TRBD2. Germline V gene lookup returns CDR1 SGHTA and CDR2 FQGNSA. The junction had 11 bases not matched to a gene; V was cut back by 1 base and J by 6 bases. This CDR3 region has 16 residues.

The chain is built from TRBV4-3 and TRBJ2-1; TRBD2 agrees at 7 bases. The germline CDR1 and CDR2 sequences are LGHNA and YSLEER. Germline trimming cut 0 bases from V and 1 base from J; bases unmatched to any gene: 3. The CDR3 contains 16 residues. Here the CDR3 DNA reads TGCGCCAGCAGCCAAGATTCGGGGGGTTCCTACAATGAGCAGTTCTTC. Its translation: CASSQDSGGSYNEQFF.

The chain links TRBV5-4 to TRBJ2-2; 12 positions agree with TRBD2. Germline V gene data show CDR1 as SGHNT and CDR2 as YYREEE (reference sequence). Unmatched junction bases numbered 6, after V lost 4 bases and J lost 8 bases. This CDR3 has 15 amino acids. As DNA, the CDR3 is TGTGCCAGCAGCCCACCTGGACTAGCGGGAGGGGAGCTGTTTTTT. Translated, it gives CASSPPGLAGGELFF.

The rearrangement joins TRBV6-5 to TRBJ2-1; 7 nucleotides align to TRBD1. The CDR3 covers 15 residues. V shed 6 bases and J 4 bases; nucleotides not matched to a gene: 9. Germline V gives CDR1 MNHEY, CDR2 SVGAGI. The CDR3: CASSQSGQHYNEQFF. As DNA, the CDR3 is TGTGCCAGCAGCCAATCGGGACAGCATTACAATGAGCAGTTCTTC.

This clone was recorded once. CDR3: CASSLRYSNQPQHF. DNA for the CDR3: TGTGCCAGCAGCTTGCGCTATAGCAATCAGCCCCAGCATTTT. This chain uses TRBV5-4 with TRBJ1-5; D gene unclear. Germline V gives CDR1 SGHNT, CDR2 YYREEE (reference sequence). Trimming shortened V by 1 base and J by 0 bases, and 5 bases separated the two germline ends. CDR3 size: 14 residues.